A single sample gave rise to the 26 T cell receptor beta chains below, sequenced in a study of blood T cell repertoires in COVID-19. Sequencing used immunoSEQ multiplex PCR; TCRdb keeps in-frame clones, though not all of them. This table holds more than 95,000 clones, approximately 85% found once. Sequencing was performed on peripheral blood. The source is a woman older than 75 with acute or convalescent COVID-19.

This clone was seen just once. The chain links TRBV9 to TRBJ1-1, with D perhaps TRBD1 (5 bases). The CDR3 covers 14 residues. Trimming removed 4 bases from V and 0 bases from J, with 10 bases in between. Germline CDR1 is SGDLS and CDR2 is YYNGEE. The CDR3 DNA sequence: TGTGCCAGCAGCCGTGACAGCATGAACACTGAAGCTTTCTTT. Translated: CASSRDSMNTEAFF.

The chain has TRBV25-1 and TRBJ1-3; 9 bases line up with TRBD1. V trimming: 5 bases; J trimming: 3 bases; junction bases outside the gene matches: 2. Germline V gene lookup returns CDR1 MGHDK and CDR2 SYGVNS. The CDR3 covers 14 residues. CDR3 amino acids: CASSRTGVGNTIYF. For the CDR3, the DNA is TGTGCCAGCAGTAGGACAGGGGTTGGAAACACCATATATTTT.

This chain links TRBV5-4 with TRBJ2-3, with 9 bases aligning to TRBD1. The CDR3 has 14 residues. From germline, CDR1 is SGHNT and CDR2 YYREEE (reference sequence). The V segment lost 4 bases and the J segment 4 bases; nucleotides outside the gene matches: 4. The CDR3 spells CASSLQGASDTQYF. CDR3 in DNA: TGTGCCAGCAGCCTACAGGGGGCGTCAGATACGCAGTATTTT.

This clone appeared a few times. The CDR3 is CASSQGDRDSYYTF. The DNA for the CDR3 is TGTGCCAGCAGCCAGGGAGACAGGGACTCTTACTACACCTTC. This chain connects TRBV4-2 to TRBJ1-2; 7 bases are shared with TRBD1. There are 14 residues in the CDR3. The ends lost 3 bases at V and 10 bases at J; junction bases unmatched: 11. CDR1 LGHNA and CDR2 YNFKEQ come from the germline V gene.

This clone was seen just once. The V and J genes are TRBV14 and TRBJ2-1, with TRBD2 identical over 8 bases. The V segment lost 4 bases and the J segment 4 bases; nucleotides outside the gene matches: 12. CDR3 length: 17 residues. The germline CDR1 and CDR2 sequences are SGHDN and FVKESK. CDR3 amino acids: CASSRGPGLGVYNEQFF. In nucleotides, the CDR3 is TGTGCCAGCAGCCGGGGACCGGGACTAGGGGTATACAATGAGCAGTTCTTC.

On this clone: Other DNA sequences in this specimen translate into the identical CDR3. This rearrangement joins TRBV5-6 to TRBJ1-2, with 8 positions matching TRBD1. Per the germline V gene, CDR1 is SGHDT and CDR2 is YYEEEE. The V segment lost 0 bases and the J segment 5 bases; nucleotides outside the gene matches: 3. The CDR3 consists of 14 residues. CDR3 sequence: CASSLGQGAYGYTF. DNA for the CDR3: TGTGCCAGCAGCTTGGGGCAGGGGGCTTATGGCTACACCTTC.

The chain employs TRBV5-6 and TRBJ1-6; 9 bases map to TRBD1. The length of the CDR3 is 16 residues. CDR1 is SGHDT and CDR2 is YYEEEE in the germline V gene. J was trimmed by 7 bases and V by 2 bases; bases with no gene match: 7. The CDR3 region is CASSLGTGRNNSPLHF. CDR3 nucleotide sequence: TGTGCCAGCAGCTTAGGGACAGGGAGGAACAATTCACCCCTCCACTTT.

This clone was found once. This sequence joins TRBV5-4 and TRBJ1-2; the D is unclear. This CDR3 spans 14 amino acids. Germline assignment: CDR1 SGHNT and CDR2 YYREEE (reference sequence). V lost 0 bases and J 0 bases, leaving 6 bases between the germline ends. The CDR3 loop reads CASSLDTANYGYTF. The CDR3 DNA reads as TGTGCCAGCAGCTTGGACACAGCTAACTATGGCTACACCTTC. Using reference TRBV5-4 and TRBJ1-2 for the parts outside the CDR3, the full variable domain is ETGVTQSPTHLIKTRGQQVTLRCSSQSGHNTVSWYQQALGQGPQFIFQYYREEENGRGNFPPRFSGLQFPNYSSELNVNALELDDSALYLCASSLDTANYGYTFGSGTRLTVV.

This chain connects TRBV27 to TRBJ2-2, with D uncertain. CDR1 is MNHEY, CDR2 SMNVEV, per germline (reference sequence). CDR3 length equals 14 residues. Trimming took off 3 bases at V and 5 bases at J, with 10 bases between the two ends. The CDR3 bases are TGTGCCAGCAGTTTCGTGCCTCAGACCGGGGAGCTGTTTTTT. Translation: CASSFVPQTGELFF.

In its sample, this clone was seen once. The rearrangement links TRBV5-1 to TRBJ1-5; the D gene is possibly TRBD1 (6 bases). Trimming pared 4 bases from V and 1 base from J, leaving 12 bases between. This CDR3 is 15 amino acids long. The V gene's germline CDR1 is SGHRS and CDR2 YFSETQ. The CDR3 region is CASSQTGSSNQPQHF. The CDR3 region has the DNA TGCGCCAGCAGCCAAACAGGGTCGAGCAATCAGCCCCAGCATTTT.

In its sample, this clone was seen a few times. The V and J genes are TRBV7-9 and TRBJ2-5; D is unclear. Germline values: CDR1 SEHNR, CDR2 FQNEAQ (reference sequence). This CDR3 is 14 amino acids long. V lost 2 bases and J 9 bases, leaving 16 bases between the germline ends. The CDR3 bases are TGTGCCAGCAGCTTATCCGACATATATTGGGCCCAGTACTTC. It yields the protein CASSLSDIYWAQYF. The variable domain in full, completed from reference TRBV7-9 and TRBJ2-5, reads DTGVSQNPRHKITKRGQNVTFRCDPISEHNRLYWYRQTLGQGPEFLTYFQNEAQLEKSRLLSDRFSAERPKGSFSTLEIQRTEQGDSAMYLCASSLSDIYWAQYFGPGTRLLVL.

The rearrangement joins TRBV5-1 to TRBJ2-3; TRBD1 matches 10 bases. This CDR3 has 16 amino acids. Germline CDR1 SGHRS, CDR2 YFSETQ. V was clipped by 0 bases and J by 4 bases; unmatched bases: 5. CDR3 in amino acids: CASSLAGTGVSDTQYF. The CDR3 DNA is TGCGCCAGCAGCTTGGCCGGGACAGGGGTATCAGATACGCAGTATTTT.

This clone was recorded only once. The J gene is TRBJ1-2, the V gene TRBV5-5, with unresolved D. V lost 1 base and J lost 4, with 8 bases in between. Germline V gives CDR1 SGHKS, CDR2 YYEKEE (reference sequence). The CDR3 has 13 amino acids. This CDR3 reads CASSLNPSYGYTF. CDR3 in DNA: TGTGCCAGCAGCTTGAATCCGTCCTATGGCTACACCTTC.

The chain employs TRBV5-1 and TRBJ1-1; 9 bases fit TRBD1. The CDR3 is 15 amino acids. The junction had 9 bases not matched to a gene; V was cut back by 4 bases and J by 5 bases. Germline lookup yields CDR1 SGHRS and CDR2 YFSETQ. In DNA form, the CDR3 reads TGCGCCAGCAGCCCTTGGACAGGGGCTCCTACTGAAGCTTTCTTT. Protein product: CASSPWTGAPTEAFF.

The J gene is TRBJ2-1, the V gene TRBV2; 16 bases are a match to TRBD2. Germline values: CDR1 SNHLY, CDR2 FYNNEI. CDR3 size: 18 residues. After removal of 5 bases from V and 0 bases from J, the junction contained 4 bases not matched to a gene. For the CDR3, the DNA is TGTGCCAGCAGTAAGGGACTAGCGGGAGGGAGCTCCTACAATGAGCAGTTCTTC. Protein product: CASSKGLAGGSSYNEQFF.

This sequence joins TRBV3-1 (or the pseudogene TRBV3-2) and TRBJ1-2; 9 bases align to TRBD1. Looked up from germline, CDR1 is LGHDT and CDR2 is YNNKEL (reference sequence). J lost 7 bases, V lost 8 bases, and 11 bases had no gene match. The CDR3 length is 14 residues. CDR3 DNA sequence: TGTGCCAGCCGTCAGGGACAGGGATTTCGTGGCTACACCTTC. Protein: CASRQGQGFRGYTF.

This clone has just a few counts. The chain carries TRBV18 and TRBJ1-1, with TRBD1 matching over 7 bases. CDR1 KGHSH and CDR2 LQKENI come from the germline V gene. V shed 5 bases, J shed 4 bases, and the junction held 7 bases outside the gene matches. The CDR3 contains 14 residues. CDR3 protein: CASSFRDRGTEAFF. The CDR3 DNA sequence: TGTGCCAGCTCATTCCGGGACAGAGGCACTGAAGCTTTCTTT.

This clone was seen only a few times. The V gene is TRBV5-1, the J gene TRBJ1-1; 9 bases line up with TRBD1. The CDR3 totals 14 residues. Germline V gene data show CDR1 as SGHRS and CDR2 as YFSETQ. V shed 3 bases and J 4 bases; nucleotides not matched to a gene: 4. DNA for the CDR3: TGCGCCAGCAGCTCGGGACAGGGAGGCACTGAAGCTTTCTTT. Its protein product is CASSSGQGGTEAFF.

The chain has TRBV18 and TRBJ1-1; D is possibly TRBD1 (5 bases). Germline V CDR1 and CDR2: KGHSH, LQKENI. This CDR3 has 14 amino acids. Trimming shortened V by 2 bases and J by 3 bases, and 10 bases separated the two germline ends. The CDR3 DNA follows: TGTGCCAGCTCACCAGGGACTCAAGACACTGAAGCTTTCTTT. Translated: CASSPGTQDTEAFF.

This clone was observed once. The V and J genes are TRBV6-5 and TRBJ2-1, with D unclear. CDR1 is MNHEY and CDR2 is SVGAGI in the germline V gene. The CDR3 loop spans 13 amino acids. V was trimmed by 2 bases and J by 9 bases, leaving 11 bases between them. The CDR3 loop is CASSYATKTEQFF. CDR3 DNA: TGTGCCAGCAGTTACGCCACTAAGACTGAGCAGTTCTTC.

The V gene is TRBV11-1, the J gene TRBJ2-2; 8 bases line up with TRBD1. V trimming: 5 bases; J trimming: 5 bases; junction bases outside the gene matches: 10. The CDR3 extends over 16 amino acids. CDR1 and CDR2 from the germline V gene are SGHAT and FQDESV (reference sequence). The DNA of the CDR3 is TGTGCCAGCAGCCCCGGACAGGGTGCGTGGACCGGGGAGCTGTTTTTT. The encoded protein is CASSPGQGAWTGELFF.

This sequence joins TRBV7-2 and TRBJ1-5, with 9 bases that match TRBD1. V lost 2 bases, J lost 9 bases, and 14 bases stayed unmatched. CDR3 size: 17 residues. CDR1 is SGHTA, CDR2 FQGNSA, per germline. The CDR3 DNA reads as TGTGCCAGCAGCTTATCCCCTTTAGTGACAGGGGGTGCGCCCCAGCATTTT. This gives the protein CASSLSPLVTGGAPQHF.

This clone was detected only once. This chain uses TRBV14 with TRBJ1-2, with D hard to call. CDR3 size: 15 residues. In germline, CDR1 is SGHDN, CDR2 FVKESK. V was trimmed by 4 bases and J by 4 bases, leaving 16 bases between them. The CDR3: CASSRLGDGSYGYTF. The CDR3 DNA reads as TGTGCCAGCAGCCGTTTAGGAGACGGAAGCTATGGCTACACCTTC.

The chain links TRBV5-1 to TRBJ1-2; D possibly corresponds to TRBD1 (5 bases). The V end was cut by 1 base, the J end by 2 bases, with 9 bases between. The length of the CDR3 is 14 residues. CDR1 SGHRS and CDR2 YFSETQ come from the germline V gene. The CDR3 is CASSLSAGNYGYTF. In nucleotides, the CDR3 is TGCGCCAGCAGCTTGTCTGCAGGGAACTATGGCTACACCTTC.

The V and J genes are TRBV6-2 or TRBV6-3 and TRBJ1-4, with a weak D call TRBD1 (5 bases). The ends were cut back, 4 bases at V and 10 bases at J, with 10 bases in the middle. The CDR3 spans 12 residues. Germline V lookup: CDR1 MNHEY, CDR2 SVGEGT. CDR3 coding DNA: TGTGCCAGCAGTTGGGACGGGGGAAAACTGTTTTTT. Its protein is CASSWDGGKLFF.

V and J are TRBV19 and TRBJ1-5; D gene unclear. The germline gives CDR1 LNHDA, CDR2 SQIVND (reference sequence). V was shortened by 1 base and J by 2 bases, with 18 bases between the two germline ends. The CDR3 loop spans 18 amino acids. CDR3 residues: CASSIGHIFGLGNQPQHF. In DNA, the CDR3 is TGTGCCAGTAGTATAGGGCACATTTTCGGGTTGGGCAATCAGCCCCAGCATTTT. Combining the CDR3 with reference TRBV19 and TRBJ1-5 gives the whole variable domain DGGITQSPKYLFRKEGQNVTLSCEQNLNHDAMYWYRQDPGQGLRLIYYSQIVNDFQKGDIAEGYSVSREKKESFPLTVTSAQKNPTAFYLCASSIGHIFGLGNQPQHFGDGTRLSIL.